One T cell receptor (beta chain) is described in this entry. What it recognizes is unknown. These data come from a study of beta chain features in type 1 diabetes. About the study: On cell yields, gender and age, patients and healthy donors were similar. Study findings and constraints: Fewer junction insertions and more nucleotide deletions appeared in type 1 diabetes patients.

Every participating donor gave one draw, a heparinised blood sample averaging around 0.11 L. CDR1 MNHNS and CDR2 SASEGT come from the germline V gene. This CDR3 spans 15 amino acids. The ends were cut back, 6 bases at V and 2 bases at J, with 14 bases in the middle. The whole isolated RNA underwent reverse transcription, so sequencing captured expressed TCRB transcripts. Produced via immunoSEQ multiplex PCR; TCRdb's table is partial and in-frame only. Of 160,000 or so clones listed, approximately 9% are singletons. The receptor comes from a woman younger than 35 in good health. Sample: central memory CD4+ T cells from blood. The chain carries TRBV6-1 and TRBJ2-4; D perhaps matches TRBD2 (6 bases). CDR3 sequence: CASRPLAGTKNIQYF. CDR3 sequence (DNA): TGTGCCAGCAGGCCCCTGGCGGGAACCAAAAACATTCAGTACTTC.